These T cell receptor beta chains were read from a single sample in a study of spatial heterogeneity in lung cancer. TCRdb reprocessed the 5' RACE reads with MiXCR, giving one entry per CDR3 protein. The sample contains about 3,600 distinct CDR3 sequences, roughly 8.6% of which appear only once. Specimen: lung tumor tissue, collected at surgery. Receptors were obtained from a male donor with early-stage non-small cell lung cancer. The CDR3 runs from the conserved cysteine through the conserved F or W. A D gene is named only where the DNA matches it firmly. Not every row has a clone size; where given, it reads once, few, many or a size class.

DNA: TGCAGTGCTGCGGCCAGGGTTGCGAACACCGGGGAGCTGTTTTTT; CDR3: CSAAARVANTGELFF; D: .; size: many; J: TRBJ2-2; V: TRBV20-1
DNA: TGTGCCAGCAGCTCCCAAATTGGACTAGCGATCAATGAGCAGTTCTTC; CDR3: CASSSQIGLAINEQFF; D: TRBD2; size: medium-sized; J: TRBJ2-1; V: TRBV7-2
DNA: TGTGCCAGCAGCTTATCCCTAGGCGAGACCCAGTACTTC; CDR3: CASSLSLGETQYF; D: .; size: medium-sized; J: TRBJ2-5; V: TRBV7-2
DNA: TGTGCCAGCAGCCCCTGGGGGGGACAGGGTTTAGGGTCACCCCTCCACTTT; CDR3: CASSPWGGQGLGSPLHF; D: TRBD1; size: few; J: TRBJ1-6; V: TRBV4-2
DNA: TGTGCCAGCAGTTTATCCGGGAACACTGAAGCTTTCTTT; CDR3: CASSLSGNTEAFF; D: .; size: .; J: TRBJ1-1; V: TRBV12-3/TRBV12-4
DNA: TGTGCCACCAGTGGGGACAGGGGGAACGAGCAGTTCTTC; CDR3: CATSGDRGNEQFF; D: TRBD1; size: medium-sized; J: TRBJ2-1; V: TRBV24-1
DNA: TGCGCCAGCAGCTCCGAAGGCCAAGGAGATACGCAGTATTTT; CDR3: CASSSEGQGDTQYF; D: .; size: medium-sized; J: TRBJ2-3; V: TRBV5-1
DNA: TGTGCCAGCAGCGAAAACAGGGAGGGGAAACTGTTTTTT; CDR3: CASSENREGKLFF; D: .; size: medium-sized; J: TRBJ1-4; V: TRBV7-2
DNA: TGCAGCGCCACAAACACAGGGGGCGGAATCTATGGCTACACCTTC; CDR3: CSATNTGGGIYGYTF; D: TRBD1; size: medium-sized; J: TRBJ1-2; V: TRBV29-1
DNA: TGTGCCAGCAGCCCCCACTCAAGCGACGATGAGCAGTTCTTC; CDR3: CASSPHSSDDEQFF; D: .; size: many; J: TRBJ2-1; V: TRBV3-1
DNA: TGTGCCAGCAGCCACGGGACAGGGCAAGAGACCCAGTACTTC; CDR3: CASSHGTGQETQYF; D: TRBD1; size: medium-sized; J: TRBJ2-5; V: TRBV3-1
DNA: TGTGCCAGCAGCACCGCCCTGACTCCCGCAGGCTACGCGCAGTACTTC; CDR3: CASSTALTPAGYAQYF; D: .; size: many; J: TRBJ2-7; V: TRBV21-1
DNA: TGCGCCAGCAGTCCCGACCGAGTCACCGGGGAGCTGTTTTTT; CDR3: CASSPDRVTGELFF; D: .; size: few; J: TRBJ2-2; V: TRBV10-1
DNA: TGTGCCAGCAGCGTGCAGTCTGGGGCCAACGTCCTGACTTTC; CDR3: CASSVQSGANVLTF; D: .; size: medium-sized; J: TRBJ2-6; V: TRBV9
DNA: TGTGCCAGCAGTGGAAACAGGGGAGGATCCTACGAGCAGTACTTC; CDR3: CASSGNRGGSYEQYF; D: .; size: medium-sized; J: TRBJ2-7; V: TRBV6-1
DNA: TGTGCCAGCAGTGCTACCGGGACAGCCCCTGGCGAGCAGTACTTC; CDR3: CASSATGTAPGEQYF; D: TRBD1; size: medium-sized; J: TRBJ2-7; V: TRBV2
DNA: TGTGCCAGCAGTTTGACAGGATACGAAAAACTGTTTTTT; CDR3: CASSLTGYEKLFF; D: .; size: many; J: TRBJ1-4; V: TRBV12-3/TRBV12-4
DNA: TGTGCCTGGAGTGTTTCGACCGGGACAGTCTACGAGCAGTACTTC; CDR3: CAWSVSTGTVYEQYF; D: TRBD1; size: medium-sized; J: TRBJ2-7; V: TRBV30
DNA: TGTGCCAGCAGTGGACTAGCGGGAGACAATGAGCAGTTCTTC; CDR3: CASSGLAGDNEQFF; D: TRBD2; size: medium-sized; J: TRBJ2-1; V: TRBV28
DNA: TGTGCCAGCCAGGCAGGGGGGGCACAAGAGACCCAGTACTTC; CDR3: CASQAGGAQETQYF; D: .; size: medium-sized; J: TRBJ2-5; V: TRBV7-2
DNA: TGTGCCAGCAGCGACGGTCTTTCCTACAATGAGCAGTTCTTC; CDR3: CASSDGLSYNEQFF; D: .; size: medium-sized; J: TRBJ2-1; V: TRBV6-1
DNA: TGTGCCACCAGTGATCCTGGGACTAGCGGGAGTAGCACAGATACGCAGTATTTT; CDR3: CATSDPGTSGSSTDTQYF; D: TRBD2; size: medium-sized; J: TRBJ2-3; V: TRBV24-1
DNA: TGTGCCAGCAGCAGTTGGACAGGCCCCAGCAATCAGCCCCAGCATTTT; CDR3: CASSSWTGPSNQPQHF; D: TRBD1; size: medium-sized; J: TRBJ1-5; V: TRBV7-8
DNA: TGTGCCAGCAGTGACACAGGGCGCTATGGCTACACCTTC; CDR3: CASSDTGRYGYTF; D: .; size: medium-sized; J: TRBJ1-2; V: TRBV2